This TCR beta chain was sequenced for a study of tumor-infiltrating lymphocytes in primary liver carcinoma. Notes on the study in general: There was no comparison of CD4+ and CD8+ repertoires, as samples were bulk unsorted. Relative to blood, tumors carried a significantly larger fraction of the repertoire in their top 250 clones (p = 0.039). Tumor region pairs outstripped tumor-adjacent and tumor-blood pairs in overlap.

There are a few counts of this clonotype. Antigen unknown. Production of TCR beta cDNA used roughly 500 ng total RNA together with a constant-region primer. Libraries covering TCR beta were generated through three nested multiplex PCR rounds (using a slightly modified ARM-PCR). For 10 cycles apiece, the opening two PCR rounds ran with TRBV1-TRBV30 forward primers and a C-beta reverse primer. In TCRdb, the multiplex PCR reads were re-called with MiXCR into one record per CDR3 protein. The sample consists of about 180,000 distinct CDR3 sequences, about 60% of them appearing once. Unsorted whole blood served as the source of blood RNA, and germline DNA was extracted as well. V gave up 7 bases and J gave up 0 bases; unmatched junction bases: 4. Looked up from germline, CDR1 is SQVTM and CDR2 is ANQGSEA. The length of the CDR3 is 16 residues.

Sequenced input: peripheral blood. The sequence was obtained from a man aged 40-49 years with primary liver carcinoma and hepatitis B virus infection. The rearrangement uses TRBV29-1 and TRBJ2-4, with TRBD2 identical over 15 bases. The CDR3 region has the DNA TGCAGCGCGGGACTAGCGGGAGGCTTAGCCAAAAACATTCAGTACTTC. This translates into CSAGLAGGLAKNIQYF.